Below are 21 T cell receptor beta chains sequenced from a single sample in a study of cytomegalovirus exposure and HLA in healthy donors. PCR amplification relied on 60 Vbeta primers (plus 13 Jbeta primers). The assay was immunoSEQ multiplex PCR, and TCRdb's table has in-frame clones only and misses some. This table holds fewer than 150,000 clones, roughly 78% found once. Sequencing used PBMCs. These TCRs come from a man aged 25 to 45 in good health and CMV-seronegative.

The rearrangement links TRBV18 to TRBJ2-2; 7 positions agree with TRBD1. Per germline, CDR1 KGHSH and CDR2 LQKENI. The junction had 10 bases not matched to a gene; V was cut back by 3 bases and J by 3 bases. The CDR3 is 17 amino acids. CDR3 sequence: CASSPRDRNFYTGELFF. The CDR3 nucleotides are TGTGCCAGCTCACCTAGGGACAGAAACTTCTACACCGGGGAGCTGTTTTTT.

This clone occurred a few times. The chain is built from TRBV5-1 and TRBJ1-4; TRBD1 matches 8 bases. The CDR3 extends over 13 amino acids. The V gene end was trimmed by 4 bases and the J gene end by 8 bases; junction bases not matched to a gene: 4. CDR1 is SGHRS and CDR2 is YFSETQ in the germline V gene. The CDR3 spells CASSQDRAEKLFF. The CDR3 region has the DNA TGCGCCAGCAGCCAGGACAGGGCCGAAAAACTGTTTTTT.

The rearrangement links TRBV5-4 to TRBJ2-3; 13 bases agree with TRBD2. Germline assignment: CDR1 SGHNT and CDR2 YYREEE (reference sequence). V was clipped by 0 bases and J by 1 base; unmatched bases: 2. The CDR3 is 17 amino acids. Written as DNA, the CDR3 is TGTGCCAGCAGCTTGGGGACTAGCGGGAGTGGCACAGATACGCAGTATTTT. It specifies CASSLGTSGSGTDTQYF.

The V and J genes are TRBV5-1 and TRBJ2-7, with 13 positions matching TRBD2. The germline CDR1 and CDR2 sequences are SGHRS and YFSETQ. The CDR3 spans 17 residues. The trim removed 0 bases at V and 4 bases at J, leaving 7 bases unmatched. The CDR3 bases are TGCGCCAGCAGCTTGGCAACTAGCGGGAGGGCCATGTACGAGCAGTACTTC. Translating gives CASSLATSGRAMYEQYF. Combining the CDR3 with reference TRBV5-1 and TRBJ2-7 gives the whole variable domain KAGVTQTPRYLIKTRGQQVTLSCSPISGHRSVSWYQQTPGQGLQFLFEYFSETQRNKGNFPGRFSGRQFSNSRSEMNVSTLELGDSALYLCASSLATSGRAMYEQYFGPGTRLTVT.

CDR3 in DNA: TGTGCCAGTAGTTCCCGGAGGGGCGGCGTTTATGTTGAGCAGTTCTTC. Translating gives CASSSRRGGVYVEQFF. This chain links TRBV19 with TRBJ2-1; TRBD2 might be the D (6 bases). The CDR3 contains 16 residues. Germline CDR1 and CDR2: LNHDA and SQIVND (reference sequence). V lost 5 bases to trimming and J lost 9 bases, with 23 bases between them. Complete variable domain (other parts from reference TRBV19 and TRBJ2-1): DGGITQSPKYLFRKEGQNVTLSCEQNLNHDAMYWYRQDPGQGLRLIYYSQIVNDFQKGDIAEGYSVSREKKESFPLTVTSAQKNPTAFYLCASSSRRGGVYVEQFFGPGTRLTVL.

V gene TRBV7-2 combines with J gene TRBJ2-7; 8 bases are a match to TRBD1. The germline V gene encodes CDR1 SGHTA and CDR2 FQGNSA. This CDR3 region has 15 residues. V trimming: 1 base; J trimming: 7 bases; junction bases outside the gene matches: 9. The CDR3 bases are TGTGCCAGCAGCTTAGAAAGGAGGACAGGGTATGAGCAGTACTTC. Translating it yields CASSLERRTGYEQYF.

This clone was picked up a small number of times. V usage is TRBV15 and J usage is TRBJ1-3, with 8 bases fitting TRBD1. Germline V gene data show CDR1 as LNHNV and CDR2 as YYDKDF (reference sequence). The CDR3 is 16 amino acids. The J segment lost 5 bases and the V segment lost 1 base, leaving 7 bases of the junction unmatched. CDR3 loop: CATSRGGTGDRNTIYF. The CDR3 DNA follows: TGTGCCACCAGCAGAGGGGGGACAGGTGACCGAAACACCATATATTTT.

The chain carries TRBV5-6 and TRBJ1-2, with 10 bases fitting TRBD1. Trimming cost V 0 bases and J 7 bases; bases outside gene matches: 3. The CDR3 sequence is 14 residues long. In germline, CDR1 is SGHDT, CDR2 YYEEEE. For the CDR3, the DNA is TGTGCCAGCAGCTTGGAGTGGACAGGGGGTGGCTACACCTTC. This codes for CASSLEWTGGGYTF.

This CDR3 reads CASSTTGGTSRFNEQFF. The CDR3 nucleotides are TGTGCCAGCAGCACCACAGGGGGGACTAGCAGATTTAATGAGCAGTTCTTC. The rearrangement uses TRBV7-8 and TRBJ2-1; the D gene is possibly TRBD2 (9 bases). Germline V gives CDR1 SGHVS, CDR2 FQNEAQ. V lost 5 bases and J lost 7, with 24 bases in between. The CDR3 length is 17 residues.

The gene calls are TRBV23-1 and TRBJ2-5; 7 nucleotides match TRBD1. Being an ORF, TRBV23-1 has a function that is uncertain. Trimming cost V 4 bases and J 3 bases; bases outside gene matches: 11. The CDR3 has 16 residues. DNA for the CDR3: TGCGCCAGCAGTCTACCGGGACAGTCGAGGGAAGAGACCCAGTACTTC. The encoded protein is CASSLPGQSREETQYF.

The chain uses TRBV6-1 and TRBJ2-3; 8 bases line up with TRBD2. Germline CDR1 reads MNHNS; CDR2 reads SASEGT. V lost 2 bases, J lost 5 bases, and 6 bases stayed unmatched. This CDR3 has 15 amino acids. The CDR3 bases are TGTGCCAGCAGTGAAACGGATAGCGGGGTAGATACGCAGTATTTT. Its protein is CASSETDSGVDTQYF.

With respect to this clone: The junction shows a germline mismatch at one end, possibly a read error. The rearrangement uses TRBV4-1 and TRBJ1-5; D unclear. The CDR3 sequence is 15 residues long. CDR1 MGHRA and CDR2 YSYEKL come from the germline V gene. CDR3 protein: CASSQVPGGDQPQNF. For the CDR3, the DNA is TGCGCCAGCAGCCAAGTCCCCGGAGGAGATCAGCCCCAGAATTTT.

This chain joins TRBV29-1 and TRBJ2-3; the match to TRBD2 covers 8 bases. CDR1 SQVTM and CDR2 ANQGSEA come from the germline V gene. The ends lost 0 bases at V and 1 base at J; junction bases unmatched: 21. The CDR3 sequence is 21 residues long. The CDR3 nucleotides read TGCAGCGTTGAAGATCTTGGGGGACAAACGGGGGGGAGTTCTCGCACAGATACGCAGTATTTT. Translation: CSVEDLGGQTGGSSRTDTQYF.

As to this clone: This sample also contains other DNA sequences that code for the same CDR3. As DNA, the CDR3 is TGTGCCAGCAGTGATCGGGGAACTGAAGCTTTCTTT. It codes for CASSDRGTEAFF. The J gene is TRBJ1-1, the V gene TRBV2; the D is unclear. V was pared by 3 bases and J by 5 bases, with 7 bases between. The CDR3 runs to 12 residues. Germline V gene sequence: CDR1 SNHLY, CDR2 FYNNEI. Supplemented by reference TRBV2 and TRBJ1-1, the full variable domain reads EPEVTQTPSHQVTQMGQEVILRCVPISNHLYFYWYRQILGQKVEFLVSFYNNEISEKSEIFDDQFSVERPDGSNFTLKIRSTKLEDSAMYFCASSDRGTEAFFGQGTRLTVV.

The genes are TRBV7-3 and TRBJ2-1, with TRBD1 as a possible D gene (5 bases). V was pared by 5 bases and J by 7 bases, with 15 bases between. The CDR3 has 14 residues. Germline CDR1 and CDR2: SGHTA and FQGTGA. CDR3 loop: CASSHRTRVNEQFF. The DNA for the CDR3 is TGTGCCAGCAGCCATCGGACCAGGGTGAATGAGCAGTTCTTC. Combining the CDR3 with reference TRBV7-3 and TRBJ2-1 gives the whole variable domain GAGVSQTPSNKVTEKGKYVELRCDPISGHTALYWYRQSLGQGPEFLIYFQGTGAADDSGLPNDRFFAVRPEGSVSTLKIQRTERGDSAVYLCASSHRTRVNEQFFGPGTRLTVL.

The chain employs TRBV9 and TRBJ2-7; D is possibly TRBD1 (6 bases). From germline, CDR1 is SGDLS and CDR2 YYNGEE. The CDR3 is 13 amino acids. The germline V and J ends were trimmed by 3 bases and 1 base, with 8 bases remaining between them. CDR3 loop: CASSEQGSYEQYF. The CDR3 bases are TGTGCCAGCAGCGAACAGGGTTCCTACGAGCAGTACTTC.

In this sample, this clone turned up once. A read error may account for a junction end that differs from germline. The V and J genes are TRBV29-1 and TRBJ2-6, with a weak D call TRBD2 (6 bases). Germline CDR1 is SQVTM and CDR2 is ANQGSEA. The CDR3 is made up of 14 amino acids. The CDR3 DNA is TGCAACGTTGATGGGGGGACTGGGGCCAACGTCCTGACTTTC. Translated: CNVDGGTGANVLTF.

V gene TRBV7-9 combines with J gene TRBJ2-5, with D perhaps matching TRBD1 (6 bases). V was trimmed by 5 bases and J by 3 bases, leaving 16 bases between them. CDR3 length equals 15 residues. CDR1 and CDR2 from the germline V gene are SEHNR and FQNEAQ (reference sequence). CDR3 loop: CASSTGQYQKETQYF. For the CDR3, the DNA is TGTGCCAGCAGCACTGGACAGTATCAAAAAGAGACCCAGTACTTC. The whole variable domain, remainder taken from reference TRBV7-9 and TRBJ2-5, is DTGVSQNPRHKITKRGQNVTFRCDPISEHNRLYWYRQTLGQGPEFLTYFQNEAQLEKSRLLSDRFSAERPKGSFSTLEIQRTEQGDSAMYLCASSTGQYQKETQYFGPGTRLLVL.

The chain joins TRBV28 to TRBJ2-7; 7 positions agree with TRBD2. V lost 1 base, J lost 2 bases, and 5 bases stayed unmatched. This CDR3 has 15 residues. Germline V CDR1 and CDR2: MDHEN, SYDVKM. The CDR3 DNA follows: TGTGCCAGCAGTTTATTGGGTAGCGGGCCCTACGAGCAGTACTTC. Its protein is CASSLLGSGPYEQYF. The full variable domain, its missing parts supplied by reference TRBV28 and TRBJ2-7, is DVKVTQSSRYLVKRTGEKVFLECVQDMDHENMFWYRQDPGLGLRLIYFSYDVKMKEKGDIPEGYSVSREKKERFSLILESASTNQTSMYLCASSLLGSGPYEQYFGPGTRLTVT.

The rearrangement uses TRBV28 and TRBJ2-2; TRBD2 is a possible D gene (6 bases). The length of the CDR3 is 14 residues. Germline V gives CDR1 MDHEN, CDR2 SYDVKM. The V end was cut by 4 bases, the J end by 8 bases, with 14 bases between. CDR3 in DNA: TGTGCCAGCAGTTCACCGGGACTCTCAGGGGAGCTGTTTTTT. Translated, it gives CASSSPGLSGELFF.

The V gene is TRBV7-9, the J gene TRBJ1-1, with a possible D match to TRBD1 (5 bases). The CDR3 contains 14 residues. CDR1 is SEHNR and CDR2 is FQNEAQ in the germline V gene (reference sequence). The ends were cut back, 2 bases at V and 1 base at J, with 8 bases in the middle. CDR3 loop: CASSLWGGNTEAFF. The CDR3 region has the DNA TGTGCCAGCAGCTTATGGGGGGGGAACACTGAAGCTTTCTTT. The full variable domain, rest sourced from reference TRBV7-9 and TRBJ1-1, is DTGVSQNPRHKITKRGQNVTFRCDPISEHNRLYWYRQTLGQGPEFLTYFQNEAQLEKSRLLSDRFSAERPKGSFSTLEIQRTEQGDSAMYLCASSLWGGNTEAFFGQGTRLTVV.